These 5 T cell receptor beta chains were all obtained from the same sample, sequenced in a study of shared clonotypes between healthy human individuals. CD45RO-negative, CCR7-selected cells formed the naive CD8 fraction, which excluded terminally differentiated effector memory CD45RA+ cells. Assay: immunoSEQ multiplex PCR; the TCRdb copy retains only in-frame clones and omits some. The data hold about 580,000 clones, with 98% observed a single time. Sample: naive CD8+ T cells sorted from blood. The receptors here all came from a man aged 25-45 years in good health.

V gene TRBV5-1 combines with J gene TRBJ2-1, with D maybe TRBD2 (5 bases). V shed 4 bases and J shed 7 bases, with 21 bases lying between them. This CDR3 spans 16 amino acids. Germline assignment: CDR1 SGHRS and CDR2 YFSETQ. The CDR3 sequence: CASSRAALVEVNEQFF. In DNA form, the CDR3 reads TGCGCCAGCAGCCGCGCAGCACTAGTTGAGGTGAATGAGCAGTTCTTC.

The rearrangement uses TRBV19 and TRBJ2-1, with D possibly being TRBD2 (6 bases). CDR3 size: 13 residues. CDR1 is LNHDA and CDR2 is SQIVND in the germline V gene (reference sequence). The V end lost 4 bases, the J end lost 9 bases, and 13 bases lay between the germline ends. The CDR3 is CASSRDWGVEQFF. The CDR3 nucleotides read TGTGCCAGTAGTAGGGACTGGGGTGTTGAGCAGTTCTTC.

This sequence joins TRBV7-9 and TRBJ2-7, with D perhaps matching TRBD2 (5 bases). The CDR3 loop spans 16 amino acids. The germline CDR1 and CDR2 sequences are SEHNR and FQNEAQ (reference sequence). Trimming shortened V by 4 bases and J by 3 bases, and 19 bases separated the two germline ends. For the CDR3, the DNA is TGTGCCAGCAGCTCTAGACCGGAAGACTATCACTACGAGCAGTACTTC. Protein product: CASSSRPEDYHYEQYF.

The sample holds one count of this clone. The chain employs TRBV10-3 and TRBJ1-2, with a tentative D call TRBD1 (5 bases). The CDR3 is made up of 14 amino acids. From germline, CDR1 is ENHRY and CDR2 SYGVKD. Trimming removed 11 bases from V and 0 bases from J, with 16 bases in between. The CDR3 spells CALWGGAANYGYTF. CDR3 nucleotides: TGTGCCCTATGGGGAGGGGCCGCTAACTATGGCTACACCTTC.

The rearrangement joins TRBV5-6 to TRBJ2-3; D may be TRBD1 or TRBD2 (5 bases each). This CDR3 is built from 14 residues. Germline CDR1 is SGHDT and CDR2 is YYEEEE. Trimming removed 1 base from V and 3 bases from J, with 9 bases in between. CDR3 region: CASSLWGMTDTQYF. CDR3 DNA: TGTGCCAGCAGCTTGTGGGGGATGACAGATACGCAGTATTTT.